Detailed here is one TCR beta chain. Its target is unknown. This specimen comes from a study of shared clonotypes between healthy human individuals. Study-wide results and limits: Relative to memory subsets, naive subsets generally showed larger estimated richness.

V shed 0 bases and J 3 bases; nucleotides not matched to a gene: 11. The CDR3 contains 17 residues. The germline V gene encodes CDR1 SGHRS and CDR2 YFSETQ. Sequencing used immunoSEQ multiplex PCR; TCRdb keeps in-frame clones, though not all of them. The sample carries approximately 240,000 clones, approximately 70% recorded once. Into CD45RA+ naive and CD45RA-negative memory subsets, the CD4+ cells were split. The TCR sequence derives from a young man in good health. The chain has TRBV5-1 and TRBJ1-1; 7 nucleotides match TRBD1. The specimen was memory CD4+ T cells sorted from blood. Stated subset: CD45RA-negative fraction. The CDR3 coding sequence is TGCGCCAGCAGCTTGGTGTCACAGGGGCGGAGGGACACTGAAGCTTTCTTT. It is translated as CASSLVSQGRRDTEAFF.